What follows are 2 T cell receptor beta chains derived from one specimen sequenced in a study of blood T cells in healthy people across ages. A second PCR of roughly 7 to 11 cycles used a sample-barcoded 5' primer and a J-beta primer mix. Via MiXCR, TCRdb re-called the 5' RACE reads, giving one row per CDR3 protein. The top ten clones hold roughly 8.2% of a sample with around 1,500,000 distinct CDR3 sequences, about 30% of them seen once. Sequencing was done on a sample of blood. These receptors were collected from a woman in her 30s in good health.

As regards this clonotype: One end of the junction varies from germline; a read error may be responsible. This rearrangement joins TRBV7-3 to TRBJ2-2; TRBD1 or TRBD2 may be the D gene (5 bases each). CDR3 length: 13 amino acids. The V gene's germline CDR1 is SGHTA and CDR2 FQGTGA. CDR3 bases: TGTGCCAGCAGCCCTCTCGGGGACGGGGAGCGGTTTTTT. Its translation: CASSPLGDGERFF. The full variable domain, rest sourced from reference TRBV7-3 and TRBJ2-2, is GAGVSQTPSNKVTEKGKYVELRCDPISGHTALYWYRQSLGQGPEFLIYFQGTGAADDSGLPNDRFFAVRPEGSVSTLKIQRTERGDSAVYLCASSPLGDGERFFGEGSRLTVL.

The chain couples TRBV5-5 to TRBJ1-6, with a possible D match to TRBD1 (5 bases). The germline CDR1 and CDR2 sequences are SGHKS and YYEKEE (reference sequence). The CDR3 consists of 17 residues. Between the trimmed V and J ends, which lost 0 bases and 0 bases, there was a span of 10 bases. CDR3 nucleotide sequence: TGTGCCAGCAGCTTGGTCGGAAGGGGCTCCTATAATTCACCCCTCCACTTT. This translates into CASSLVGRGSYNSPLHF.